The 10 T cell receptor beta chains reported below all come from one sample, sequenced in a study of blood T cell repertoires in COVID-19. Sequencing used immunoSEQ multiplex PCR; TCRdb keeps in-frame clones, though not all of them. The repertoire consists of approximately 300,000 clones, with approximately 90% occurring once and the leading ten covering about 4.2%. Material for sequencing was peripheral blood. These receptors were collected from a man in his forties with acute or convalescent COVID-19.

The rearrangement joins TRBV5-4 to TRBJ1-1; D is unresolved. The germline V gene has CDR1 SGHNT and CDR2 YYREEE (reference sequence). Trimming cost V 0 bases and J 1 base, with 4 bases left between them. The CDR3 contains 13 residues. Here the CDR3 DNA reads TGTGCCAGCAGCTTGGGAGAGAACACTGAAGCTTTCTTT. This encodes CASSLGENTEAFF.

The genes are TRBV7-3 and TRBJ1-5, with a tentative D call TRBD1 (5 bases). Per germline, CDR1 SGHTA and CDR2 FQGTGA. V shed 2 bases and J shed 3 bases, with 5 bases lying between them. CDR3 length: 13 amino acids. The CDR3 nucleotides read TGTGCCAGCAGCTTAGGACACAATCAGCCCCAGCATTTT. The encoded protein is CASSLGHNQPQHF.

V gene TRBV4-2 combines with J gene TRBJ1-1; no firm D call. The V gene's germline CDR1 is LGHNA and CDR2 YNFKEQ. Deletions cut 4 bases from V and 0 bases from J, with 15 bases between. CDR3 size: 16 residues. CDR3 sequence reads: CASSPERARVNTEAFF. The CDR3 coding sequence is TGTGCCAGCAGCCCCGAGAGGGCACGGGTGAACACTGAAGCTTTCTTT.

This rearrangement joins TRBV15 to TRBJ1-1, with 7 bases identical to TRBD1. With V trimmed by 5 bases and J by 9 bases, 9 bases remained unmatched. This CDR3 has 13 amino acids. Germline V CDR1 and CDR2: LNHNV, YYDKDF (reference sequence). CDR3 sequence (DNA): TGTGCCACCAGCTTTGCCGACAGGGATCAAGCTTTCTTT. It is translated as CATSFADRDQAFF.

This CDR3 is CASSQVAGGSNTEAFF. DNA of the CDR3: TGTGCCAGCAGCCAAGTCGCGGGGGGATCCAACACTGAAGCTTTCTTT. V is TRBV4-2 and J is TRBJ1-1; D might be TRBD1 (5 bases). This CDR3 is built from 16 residues. The V gene's germline CDR1 is LGHNA and CDR2 YNFKEQ. Trimming pared 1 base from V and 2 bases from J, leaving 14 bases between.

The chain employs TRBV15 and TRBJ2-5; 9 nucleotides align to TRBD1. V lost 0 bases, J lost 5 bases, and 7 bases stayed unmatched. Germline values: CDR1 LNHNV, CDR2 YYDKDF (reference sequence). CDR3 length: 16 amino acids. The CDR3 reads CATSRDGGQGWETQYF. The CDR3 DNA sequence: TGTGCCACCAGCAGAGATGGGGGACAGGGCTGGGAGACCCAGTACTTC.

The chain is built from TRBV11-2 and TRBJ1-1; 8 positions match TRBD1. V gave up 3 bases and J gave up 4 bases; unmatched junction bases: 7. The germline V gene encodes CDR1 SGHAT and CDR2 FQNNGV. The CDR3 covers 15 residues. The CDR3 DNA follows: TGTGCCAGCAGCTTCCTACAGGGGGTCTTCACTGAAGCTTTCTTT. This translates into CASSFLQGVFTEAFF.

This chain joins TRBV18 and TRBJ1-2, with 10 bases aligning to TRBD1. CDR1 is KGHSH and CDR2 is LQKENI in the germline V gene. V lost 5 bases, J lost 7 bases, and 4 bases stayed unmatched. The CDR3 is 13 residues long. The CDR3 protein is CASSSRDRGGYTF. CDR3 coding DNA: TGTGCCAGCTCATCCCGGGACAGGGGTGGCTACACCTTC.

J is TRBJ2-3 and V is TRBV19, with 11 bases identical to TRBD2. CDR1 LNHDA and CDR2 SQIVND come from the germline V gene (reference sequence). V was clipped by 3 bases and J by 2 bases; unmatched bases: 4. The length of the CDR3 is 16 residues. This chain's CDR3 is CASSMGLAASTDTQYF. The CDR3 DNA reads TGTGCCAGTAGTATGGGACTAGCGGCCTCCACAGATACGCAGTATTTT.

The genes are TRBV6-5 and TRBJ1-1; no clear D. V lost 2 bases to trimming and J lost 5 bases, with 15 bases between them. Germline V gene lookup returns CDR1 MNHEY and CDR2 SVGAGI. The length of the CDR3 is 15 residues. This chain's CDR3 is CASSYQPAVDTEAFF. CDR3 nucleotides: TGTGCCAGCAGTTACCAGCCAGCGGTGGATACTGAAGCTTTCTTT.